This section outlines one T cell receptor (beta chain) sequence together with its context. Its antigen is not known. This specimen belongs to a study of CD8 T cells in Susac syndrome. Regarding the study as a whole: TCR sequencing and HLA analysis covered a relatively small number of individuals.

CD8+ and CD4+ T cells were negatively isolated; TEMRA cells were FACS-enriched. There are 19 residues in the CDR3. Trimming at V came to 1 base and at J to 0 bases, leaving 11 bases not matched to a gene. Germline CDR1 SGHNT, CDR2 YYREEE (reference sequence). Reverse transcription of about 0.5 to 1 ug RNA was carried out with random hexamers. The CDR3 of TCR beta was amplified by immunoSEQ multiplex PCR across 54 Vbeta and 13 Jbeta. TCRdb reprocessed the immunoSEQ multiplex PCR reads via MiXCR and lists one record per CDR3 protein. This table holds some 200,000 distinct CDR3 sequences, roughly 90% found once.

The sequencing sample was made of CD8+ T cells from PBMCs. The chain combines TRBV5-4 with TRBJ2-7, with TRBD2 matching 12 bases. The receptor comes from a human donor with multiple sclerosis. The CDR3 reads CASSLYGWTSGIGSYEQYF. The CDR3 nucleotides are TGTGCCAGCAGCTTGTACGGATGGACTAGCGGGATCGGCTCCTACGAGCAGTACTTC.